The source of this TCR beta chain is a study of T cells expressing NK-cell markers. Study as a whole: The eight sequenced donors comprised seven who were HCMV-seropositive and one who was seronegative. Broader study findings: Six of the donors carried dominant NKG2C+ clonotypes that took up about 1.0-8% of their CD8+ T cells. HCMV specificity of the expanded NKG2C+ T cell clones stayed unclear.

Worth noting for this clonotype: Its antigen is unidentified.

TCRdb reanalyzed the 5' RACE reads, giving one entry per CDR3 protein sequence and no DNA. The sample table sets out some 340,000 distinct CDR3 sequences. This CDR3 has 17 amino acids. From germline, CDR1 is SGHNT and CDR2 YENEEA. The sequence was obtained from a man between 18 and 69 years old in good health. This chain uses TRBV11-3 with TRBJ2-1; no DNA is available, so the TRBD2 call from TCRdb remains unchecked. Sequencing was performed on blood T cells: a sorted CD56 or NKG2C T cell subset, CD4+ or CD8+ T cells, or bulk PBMC T cells (not recorded which). This chain's CDR3 is CASSLVKTSGGANEQFF.